This TCR beta chain is drawn from a study of beta chain features in type 1 diabetes. This clone was seen only a few times. Its antigen remains unidentified. Investigators reverse transcribed all isolated RNA, so they sequenced expressed TCRB transcripts. The protocol was immunoSEQ multiplex PCR, while the TCRdb copy is restricted to in-frame clones and leaves out a portion. This table has some 300,000 clones, about 8.5% appearing once. Germline V gene lookup returns CDR1 MNHEY and CDR2 SMNVEV (reference sequence). V was clipped by 2 bases and J by 2 bases, with 16 bases between them. The CDR3 has 16 amino acids. Study results and limitations: The influence of HLA type on TCRB rearrangement stayed undetermined. Type 1 diabetes patients had VDJ junctions that carried fewer insertions and more deletions.

Input material: central memory CD4+ T cells from blood. V and J are TRBV27 and TRBJ2-7; perhaps TRBD1 as D (7 bases). This TCR was sampled from a woman aged 18-35 years in good health. CDR3 coding DNA: TGTGCCAGCAGTTTAGTCGGACGGGGGACAGCCTACGAGCAGTACTTC. Encoded protein: CASSLVGRGTAYEQYF.